Presented here are 25 T cell receptor beta chains from one specimen sequenced in a study of OX40 agonist ivuxolimab in advanced cancers. TCRdb keeps only in-frame clones here, not all; method: immunoSEQ multiplex PCR. The sample records tens of thousands of clones, about 90% being singletons. The source was CD4+ or CD8+ T cells sorted from blood, collected in a trial of the OX40 agonist ivuxolimab. The receptors stem from an adult with an advanced solid tumor such as melanoma, head and neck, liver or kidney cancer.

The chain combines TRBV29-1 with TRBJ2-1; D gene unclear. The V end was cut by 1 base, the J end by 4 bases, with 5 bases between. This CDR3 contains 12 residues. The V gene's germline CDR1 is SQVTM and CDR2 ANQGSEA. CDR3 in amino acids: CSVEVGYNEQFF. The CDR3 coding sequence is TGCAGCGTTGAAGTCGGGTACAATGAGCAGTTCTTC.

In DNA, the CDR3 is TGTGCCAGCTCCCCTAGGGGGGGCTCCTACAATGAGCAGTTCTTC. It yields the protein CASSPRGGSYNEQFF. V usage is TRBV18 and J usage is TRBJ2-1; perhaps TRBD2 as D (7 bases). CDR3 size: 15 residues. Germline CDR1 reads KGHSH; CDR2 reads LQKENI. V was cut by 6 bases and J by 0 bases, with 12 bases left in between.

CDR3 in amino acids: CASSARTLQNTGELFF. The CDR3, as DNA: TGTGCCAGCAGCGCCAGGACACTACAAAACACCGGGGAGCTGTTTTTT. The chain links TRBV9 to TRBJ2-2, with a weak D call TRBD1 (5 bases). Trimming left V 3 bases short and J 2 bases short, with 14 bases between. Germline CDR1 SGDLS, CDR2 YYNGEE. There are 16 residues in the CDR3.

The chain uses TRBV19 and TRBJ1-2; D gene ambiguous. Trimming took 5 bases from V and 4 from J, leaving 8 bases between them. Germline values: CDR1 LNHDA, CDR2 SQIVND (reference sequence). CDR3 size: 12 residues. CDR3 nucleotides: TGTGCCAGTAGTCGACTGCCCTATGGCTACACCTTC. This codes for CASSRLPYGYTF.

V gene TRBV6-5 combines with J gene TRBJ2-4; 7 bases fit TRBD1. This CDR3 comprises 15 residues. V dropped 6 bases and J dropped 4; count of bases not matched to a gene: 9. Germline values: CDR1 MNHEY, CDR2 SVGAGI. The CDR3 bases are TGTGCCAGCAGCCCGCCGGGACAGACAAAAAACATTCAGTACTTC. This gives the protein CASSPPGQTKNIQYF.

About this clone: At one boundary the junction diverges from the germline segment, which might be a read error. The genes are TRBV6-5 and TRBJ2-2, with a weak D call TRBD2 (6 bases). The CDR3 length is 16 residues. Germline V gene lookup returns CDR1 MNHEY and CDR2 SVGAGI. Here the CDR3 DNA reads TGTGCCAGCAGTTACTCGGGACCAGGTGACGCCGGGGGGCTGTTTTTT. Its translation: CASSYSGPGDAGGLFF.

This chain connects TRBV6-4 to TRBJ2-6; D might be TRBD1 (5 bases). The germline gives CDR1 MRHNA, CDR2 SNTAGT. V shed 6 bases and J shed 0 bases, with 15 bases lying between them. The length of the CDR3 is 17 residues. CDR3 bases: TGTGCCAGCAGCCCAGGGATCTCAACCTCTGGGGCCAACGTCCTGACTTTC. It specifies CASSPGISTSGANVLTF.

V usage is TRBV7-9 and J usage is TRBJ2-1; 7 bases fit TRBD2. CDR1 SEHNR and CDR2 FQNEAQ come from the germline V gene (reference sequence). CDR3 size: 16 residues. V was pared by 0 bases and J by 2 bases, with 4 bases of the junction left unmatched. The chain's CDR3 is CASSLALLATYNEQFF. Written as DNA, the CDR3 is TGTGCCAGCAGCTTAGCGCTACTAGCGACCTACAATGAGCAGTTCTTC.

The gene calls are TRBV4-2 and TRBJ2-1; D is possibly TRBD1 (6 bases). This CDR3 contains 14 residues. CDR1 LGHNA and CDR2 YNFKEQ come from the germline V gene. The V gene lost 4 bases and the J gene lost 9 bases, with 16 bases spanning the gap. Written as DNA, the CDR3 is TGTGCCAGCAGCCGCCGACAGGTCGACAGTGAGCAGTTCTTC. Translated, it gives CASSRRQVDSEQFF.

The rearrangement uses TRBV19 and TRBJ1-2; D not resolved. Trimming removed 0 bases at V and 0 bases at J, with 8 bases between. This CDR3 contains 15 residues. Germline lookup yields CDR1 LNHDA and CDR2 SQIVND (reference sequence). The CDR3 DNA sequence: TGTGCCAGTAGTATAGATTACAGCGCTAACTATGGCTACACCTTC. Its protein product is CASSIDYSANYGYTF.

The chain combines TRBV7-9 with TRBJ2-3; no reliable D call. V lost 3 bases to trimming and J lost 2 bases, with 15 bases between them. The CDR3 has 16 amino acids. CDR1 SEHNR and CDR2 FQNEAQ come from the germline V gene (reference sequence). Written as DNA, the CDR3 is TGTGCCAGCAGCTTTAATCTTGAGCTTCCCACAGATACGCAGTATTTT. This codes for CASSFNLELPTDTQYF.

J is TRBJ2-7 and V is TRBV7-6; either TRBD1 or TRBD2 may supply D (5 bases each). CDR3 length equals 14 residues. Germline loops: CDR1 SGHVS, CDR2 FNYEAQ. V lost 5 bases to trimming and J lost 2 bases, with 13 bases between them. The CDR3 here is CASSRDPLAYEQYF. The CDR3 DNA follows: TGTGCCAGCAGCCGGGACCCCTTAGCCTACGAGCAGTACTTC.

V usage is TRBV13 and J usage is TRBJ2-7; 8 bases map to TRBD1. Germline V gene sequence: CDR1 PRHDT, CDR2 FYEKMQ (reference sequence). CDR3 size: 16 residues. Trimming at V came to 5 bases and at J to 0 bases, leaving 9 bases not matched to a gene. Written as DNA, the CDR3 is TGTGCCAGCAGCCCCTGGACAGGGACAAGCTCCTACGAGCAGTACTTC. Translation: CASSPWTGTSSYEQYF.

Only one count was recorded for this clone. An end of the junction differs from the germline gene, which may be a read error. The V and J genes are TRBV7-7 and TRBJ2-7; weak D call: TRBD2 (5 bases). The germline V gene encodes CDR1 SSHAT and CDR2 FNYEAQ (reference sequence). The CDR3 totals 13 residues. In DNA form, the CDR3 reads TGTGCTAGCAGCTCGGAGGTTTATGGGGAGCAGTACTTC. Protein: CASSSEVYGEQYF.

The V and J genes are TRBV5-6 and TRBJ2-7; 13 nucleotides align to TRBD2. There are 15 residues in the CDR3. From germline, CDR1 is SGHDT and CDR2 YYEEEE. The ends lost 4 bases at V and 3 bases at J; junction bases unmatched: 4. The DNA for the CDR3 is TGTGCCAGCAGCCCAGGGACTAGCGGGAACTACGAGCAGTACTTC. Encoded protein: CASSPGTSGNYEQYF.

The J gene is TRBJ1-6, the V gene TRBV9; no definite D call. The CDR3 has 16 amino acids. Per the germline V gene, CDR1 is SGDLS and CDR2 is YYNGEE. Trimming pared 0 bases from V and 7 bases from J, leaving 14 bases between. The CDR3 DNA follows: TGTGCCAGCAGCGTAGGCTGGGAGGGTGGGAATTCACCCCTCCACTTT. Translating it yields CASSVGWEGGNSPLHF.

This clone has more than one count but fewer than ten. The chain has TRBV30 and TRBJ1-2, with a weak D call TRBD1 (5 bases). Germline lookup yields CDR1 GTSNPN and CDR2 SVGIG (reference sequence). The ends were cut back, 1 base at V and 4 bases at J, with 7 bases in the middle. This CDR3 is 12 amino acids long. The CDR3 protein is CAWSGQGYGYTF. CDR3 DNA sequence: TGTGCCTGGAGTGGGCAGGGCTATGGCTACACCTTC.

This CDR3 reads CASSLSTGTSETQYF. CDR3 nucleotide sequence: TGTGCCAGCAGTCTCAGTACCGGGACAAGCGAGACCCAGTACTTC. The chain uses TRBV5-6 and TRBJ2-5; the D gene is possibly TRBD1 (6 bases). V was cut by 5 bases and J by 5 bases, with 19 bases left in between. Germline assignment: CDR1 SGHDT and CDR2 YYEEEE. The CDR3 is 15 amino acids.

The chain has TRBV7-6 and TRBJ2-3, with D perhaps matching TRBD2 (6 bases). Germline V gene lookup returns CDR1 SGHVS and CDR2 FNYEAQ. Trimming pared 6 bases from V and 1 base from J, leaving 8 bases between. This CDR3 contains 13 residues. The CDR3 DNA is TGTGCCAGCAGTCCGGGGGGCACAGATACGCAGTATTTT. This gives the protein CASSPGGTDTQYF.

This clone was counted once. This rearrangement joins TRBV27 to TRBJ1-1, with D possibly being TRBD1 (5 bases). V was cut by 6 bases and J by 2 bases, with 19 bases left in between. CDR3 length equals 16 residues. CDR1 and CDR2 from the germline V gene are MNHEY and SMNVEV (reference sequence). The CDR3 DNA reads as TGTGCCAGCAGGCCAAGACAGATTAGACTCAACACTGAAGCTTTCTTT. It is translated as CASRPRQIRLNTEAFF.

The CDR3 DNA follows: TGTGCCTGGGGAGGGTACAACGGACAGGGAGACCATGGCTACACCTTC. Encoded protein: CAWGGYNGQGDHGYTF. The chain is built from TRBV30 and TRBJ1-2; 8 positions match TRBD1. With 5 bases clipped from V and 6 bases from J, the junction kept 17 bases outside the gene matches. The CDR3 extends over 16 amino acids. Germline V lookup: CDR1 GTSNPN, CDR2 SVGIG (reference sequence).

As regards this clone: Because the CDR3 is missing its conserved closing phenylalanine or tryptophan, this is likely a read error. The rearrangement links TRBV7-6 to TRBJ2-7; the D is unclear. The V gene's germline CDR1 is SGHVS and CDR2 FNYEAQ. The V end lost 5 bases, the J end lost 4 bases, and 15 bases lay between the germline ends. This CDR3 has 14 residues. The CDR3 DNA reads as TGTGCCAGCAGCCACTCCCCGGTGGGTTACGAGCAGTACCCC. Protein: CASSHSPVGYEQYP.

The J gene is TRBJ2-3, the V gene TRBV19; 7 bases align to TRBD2. CDR3 size: 16 residues. With V trimmed by 9 bases and J by 2 bases, 14 bases remained unmatched. The V gene's germline CDR1 is LNHDA and CDR2 SQIVND (reference sequence). CDR3 amino acids: CASSPFQREVTDTQYF. CDR3 in DNA: TGTGCCAGCTCCCCTTTCCAGCGGGAAGTCACAGATACGCAGTATTTT.

This rearrangement joins TRBV27 to TRBJ2-1, with D possibly being TRBD2 (6 bases). The CDR3 loop spans 17 amino acids. V was pared by 2 bases and J by 4 bases, with 18 bases between. Germline V lookup: CDR1 MNHEY, CDR2 SMNVEV (reference sequence). The CDR3, as DNA: TGTGCCAGCAGTTTAAGGGCCCTGGGGGGTGCATACAATGAGCAGTTCTTC. This codes for CASSLRALGGAYNEQFF.

The chain couples TRBV11-2 to TRBJ2-5; 10 bases align to TRBD1. Germline loops: CDR1 SGHAT, CDR2 FQNNGV. V lost 5 bases to trimming and J lost 2 bases; unmatched junction nucleotides: 5. This CDR3 is 15 amino acids long. The CDR3 DNA reads as TGTGCCAGCAGCATGGACAGGGGGAGTCAAGAGACCCAGTACTTC. Its translation: CASSMDRGSQETQYF.